This T cell receptor beta chain emerged from a study of blood T cell repertoires in COVID-19. Study overall: Material from acute and convalescent COVID-19 was sourced from the United States, Italy and Spain. The analysed material was cDNA or gDNA that came from T cells, B-cell-depleted T cells, or PBMCs.

Authors' analysis steps: Amplification of reference gene primers provided the estimated nucleated cell counts. Measured with immunoSEQ multiplex PCR; TCRdb has only the in-frame clones, and not every one. The DNA was the basis for D and trimming; V, J and clone size are from that table. This table has some 200,000 clones, around 85% appearing once. Germline lookup yields CDR1 SGHTA and CDR2 FQGNSA. Deletions cut 5 bases from V and 3 bases from J, with 15 bases between. The CDR3 is 15 residues long. The origin of this receptor is a woman aged 55-70 years with acute or convalescent COVID-19. This chain uses TRBV7-2 with TRBJ2-3; D perhaps matches TRBD1 (5 bases). Sequencing was done on a sample of peripheral blood. The CDR3 spells CASSESGHTTDTQYF. CDR3 nucleotides: TGTGCCAGCAGCGAGAGTGGACATACAACAGATACGCAGTATTTT.